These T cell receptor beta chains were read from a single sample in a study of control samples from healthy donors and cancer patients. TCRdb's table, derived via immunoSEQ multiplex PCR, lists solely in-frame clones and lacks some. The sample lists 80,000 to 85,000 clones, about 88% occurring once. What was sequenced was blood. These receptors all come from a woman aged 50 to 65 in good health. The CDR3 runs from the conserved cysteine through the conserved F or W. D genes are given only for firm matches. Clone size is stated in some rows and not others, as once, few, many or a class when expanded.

DNA: TGTGCCTGGAGTCCCGGAAACACCATATATTTT
CDR3: CAWSPGNTIYF
size: -
V: TRBV30
D: -
J: TRBJ1-3

DNA: TGTGCCAGCACCCGGGACAGGGCGAACACTGAAGCTTTCTTT
CDR3: CASTRDRANTEAFF
size: -
V: TRBV6-5
D: TRBD1
J: TRBJ1-1

DNA: TGTGCCAGCAGCTTGGCCCCGGGACAGAGGACCAATGAGCAGTTCTTC
CDR3: CASSLAPGQRTNEQFF
size: -
V: TRBV5-6
D: TRBD1
J: TRBJ2-1

DNA: TGTGCCAGCAGCGTCTTGACAGGGTCTTTCGGAAACACCATATATTTT
CDR3: CASSVLTGSFGNTIYF
size: -
V: TRBV9
D: TRBD1
J: TRBJ1-3

DNA: TGTGCCAGCAGTGAGAATCCGGGACAGGGACACGAGCAGTACTTC
CDR3: CASSENPGQGHEQYF
size: -
V: TRBV6-1
D: TRBD1
J: TRBJ2-7

DNA: TGTGCCAGCAGTTTAACGCGGGGGGGCAGGGGCGGGGAGCTGTTTTTT
CDR3: CASSLTRGGRGGELFF
size: -
V: TRBV6-5
D: TRBD2
J: TRBJ2-2

DNA: TGTGCCAGCAGCCGGACGGGGGACGGGTACTATGGCTACACCTTC
CDR3: CASSRTGDGYYGYTF
size: -
V: TRBV14
D: -
J: TRBJ1-2

DNA: TGCGCCAGCAGTCCTGGGCCTCGATCGTGGGGCTACACCTTC
CDR3: CASSPGPRSWGYTF
size: once
V: TRBV23-1
D: -
J: TRBJ1-2

DNA: TGTGCCAGCAGCTTAAACAGGGGAGGGGTAGATACGCAGTATTTT
CDR3: CASSLNRGGVDTQYF
size: -
V: TRBV7-2
D: -
J: TRBJ2-3

DNA: TGTGCCAGCAGCTCGGGACCGGGACAGGGGGCAGAAACTAATGAAAAACTGTTTTTT
CDR3: CASSSGPGQGAETNEKLFF
size: -
V: TRBV5-8
D: TRBD1
J: TRBJ1-4

DNA: TGTGCCAGCAGTGAGGGAGGGCCCAATCAGCCCCAGCATTTT
CDR3: CASSEGGPNQPQHF
size: -
V: TRBV6-1
D: -
J: TRBJ1-5

DNA: TGTGCCACGGGACAGTACAATGAGCAGTTCTTC
CDR3: CATGQYNEQFF
size: -
V: TRBV2
D: TRBD1
J: TRBJ2-1

DNA: TGTGCCAGCGCGACGCAGGCGAACACCGGGGAGCTGTTTTTT
CDR3: CASATQANTGELFF
size: -
V: TRBV6-5
D: -
J: TRBJ2-2

DNA: TGTGCCAGCAGCACTCCTAGCGGGAAATACAATGAGCAGTTCTTC
CDR3: CASSTPSGKYNEQFF
size: -
V: TRBV7-2
D: TRBD2
J: TRBJ2-1

DNA: TGTGCCAGCAGCAAAAGGCCTCCCTCGACGGGACATCGGTCCAGATCCTACGAGCAGTACTTC
CDR3: CASSKRPPSTGHRSRSYEQYF
size: -
V: TRBV21-1
D: -
J: TRBJ2-7

DNA: TGTGCCACCAGCAGAGATCTTACAGGCGGAGCTGGAAACACCATATATTTT
CDR3: CATSRDLTGGAGNTIYF
size: -
V: TRBV15
D: -
J: TRBJ1-3

DNA: TGTGCCAGCAGCTTGGATTTATGGGCACCCCTCCACTTT
CDR3: CASSLDLWAPLHF
size: -
V: TRBV5-5
D: -
J: TRBJ1-6

DNA: TGTGCCAGCAGCTTTACGACAGGACGTGAAGCTTTCTTT
CDR3: CASSFTTGREAFF
size: -
V: TRBV11-2
D: -
J: TRBJ1-1

DNA: TGTGCCAGCAGCTTAGGAAGGAGGTACGAGCAGTACTTC
CDR3: CASSLGRRYEQYF
size: -
V: TRBV7-2
D: -
J: TRBJ2-7

DNA: TGCGCCAGCAGCTTGGCCGAGGAGAGGGGGCGTCTGTTTTTT
CDR3: CASSLAEERGRLFF
size: once
V: TRBV5-1
D: TRBD1
J: TRBJ1-4

DNA: TGTGCCAGCAGTGTGATCAACTATGGCTACACCTTC
CDR3: CASSVINYGYTF
size: -
V: TRBV2
D: -
J: TRBJ1-2

DNA: TGTGCCAGCAGCCCCTCCGGGGGGCAGTACAATGAGCAGTTCTTC
CDR3: CASSPSGGQYNEQFF
size: -
V: TRBV4-2
D: -
J: TRBJ2-1

DNA: TGTGCCAGCAGTTTTTCTGGAAACACCATATATTTT
CDR3: CASSFSGNTIYF
size: many
V: TRBV12-3/TRBV12-4
D: -
J: TRBJ1-3

DNA: TGTGCCAGCACCACTTCTCCTAGCACAGATACGCAGTATTTT
CDR3: CASTTSPSTDTQYF
size: -
V: TRBV6-5
D: -
J: TRBJ2-3

DNA: TGTGCCAGCAGCTCCTCAAAGCAAGGGGCTTACGAGCAGTACTTC
CDR3: CASSSSKQGAYEQYF
size: -
V: TRBV13
D: -
J: TRBJ2-7

DNA: TGTGCCAGCAGCCAAGGGGGATACACCGGGGAGCTGTTTTTT
CDR3: CASSQGGYTGELFF
size: -
V: TRBV3-1/TRBV3-2
D: -
J: TRBJ2-2

DNA: TGTGCCAGCAGTTACCCGGGGGGCGGTGAGCAGTTCTTC
CDR3: CASSYPGGGEQFF
size: -
V: TRBV6-2/TRBV6-3
D: -
J: TRBJ2-1

DNA: TGCAGCGTCAGTAACACTGAAGCTTTCTTT
CDR3: CSVSNTEAFF
size: -
V: TRBV29-1
D: -
J: TRBJ1-1

DNA: TGTGCCAGCTCCCTCAGGGAACCCTATGGCTACACCTTC
CDR3: CASSLREPYGYTF
size: -
V: TRBV18
D: -
J: TRBJ1-2

DNA: TGTGCCAGCAGCTTTAGGGGTGGGGGGTCCCCCTACGAGCAGTACTTC
CDR3: CASSFRGGGSPYEQYF
size: few
V: TRBV7-2
D: -
J: TRBJ2-7

DNA: TGTGCCAGCAAGGTTGGGGGGGCCGGGGAGCTGTTTTTT
CDR3: CASKVGGAGELFF
size: once
V: TRBV2
D: TRBD2
J: TRBJ2-2

DNA: TGTGCCACCAGTGATTTAACAGGCACAGATACGCAGTATTTT
CDR3: CATSDLTGTDTQYF
size: -
V: TRBV24-1
D: -
J: TRBJ2-3

DNA: TGTGCCAGCAGTTTCTTACCCGGGACTAGCGGGGGGGCCGTATACGAGCAGTACTTC
CDR3: CASSFLPGTSGGAVYEQYF
size: -
V: TRBV6-2/TRBV6-3
D: TRBD2
J: TRBJ2-7

DNA: TGTGCCAGCAGCAAACTGGCTAATAGAAATGAGCAGTTCTTC
CDR3: CASSKLANRNEQFF
size: -
V: TRBV4-2
D: -
J: TRBJ2-1

DNA: TGTGCCAGCAGCCAGACTGCTATTACCGGGGAGCTGTTTTTT
CDR3: CASSQTAITGELFF
size: -
V: TRBV5-5
D: -
J: TRBJ2-2

DNA: TGCGCCAGCAGCTCGGGGGAAAGACTATTGAACACTGAAGCTTTCTTT
CDR3: CASSSGERLLNTEAFF
size: -
V: TRBV5-1
D: -
J: TRBJ1-1

DNA: TGTGCCAGCAGCGCAACTACAGGGCTGGGAGGCTACACCTTC
CDR3: CASSATTGLGGYTF
size: once
V: TRBV9
D: -
J: TRBJ1-2

DNA: TGTGCCAGCAGTGAGGGCAGCACAACCCAGCATTTT
CDR3: CASSEGSTTQHF
size: -
V: TRBV6-1
D: -
J: TRBJ1-5

DNA: TGTGCCAGCAGCCAAGCGGACAGGTTCGAAACCTTC
CDR3: CASSQADRFETF
size: -
V: TRBV3-1/TRBV3-2
D: TRBD1
J: TRBJ1-2

DNA: TGCAGCGTCGAGACAGGGTTTCGGGATGGCTACACCTTC
CDR3: CSVETGFRDGYTF
size: -
V: TRBV29-1
D: TRBD1
J: TRBJ1-2

DNA: TGCGCCAGCAGCCTAGCGGGGGGGTACGAGCAGTACTTC
CDR3: CASSLAGGYEQYF
size: -
V: TRBV4-1
D: TRBD2
J: TRBJ2-7